Listed below are T cell receptor beta chains from one sample, sequenced in a study of regulatory T cells in long-lasting Graves disease. TCRdb independently ran MiXCR on the multiplex PCR reads; one entry per CDR3 protein. The repertoire holds roughly 470,000 distinct CDR3 sequences, with more than 20% as singletons. This material consisted of peripheral blood mononuclear cells (PBMCs), taken when the disease was refractory, from a patient treated with antithyroid drugs. Every receptor here comes from a female donor with Graves disease. Both conserved end residues are part of each CDR3. D genes are given only for firm matches. Clone size is not always given. Where it is, it says once, few, many or a class for expanded clones.

>.|TRBV13|once|TRBJ1-1
CASSLALRGNTEAFF
TGTGCCAGCAGCTTAGCGTTGCGGGGGAACACTGAAGCTTTCTTT
>TRBD2|TRBV9|.|TRBJ2-1
CASSTGTSGRLYEQFF
TGTGCCAGCAGCACCGGGACTAGCGGGAGATTATATGAGCAGTTCTTC
>TRBD2|TRBV20-1|.|TRBJ2-7
CSADRGGHEQYF
TGCAGTGCCGACCGGGGGGGTCACGAGCAGTACTTC
>.|TRBV6-4|.|TRBJ1-1
CASSADKGTEAFF
TGTGCCAGCAGCGCAGACAAGGGCACTGAAGCTTTCTTT
>.|TRBV3-1|many|TRBJ2-1
CASSRVIGDNEQFF
TGTGCCAGCAGCCGGGTTATAGGGGACAATGAGCAGTTCTTC
>TRBD1|TRBV20-1|.|TRBJ1-1
CSARVPGTENTEAFF
TGCAGTGCTAGAGTCCCTGGGACAGAGAACACTGAAGCTTTCTTT
>TRBD1|TRBV28|.|TRBJ2-5
CASSYGTGGAETQYF
TGTGCCAGCAGCTACGGGACAGGGGGCGCGGAGACCCAGTACTTC
>.|TRBV12-3/TRBV12-4|few|TRBJ1-3
CASSLRNSGNTIYF
TGTGCCAGCAGTTTACGAAACTCTGGAAACACCATATATTTT
>TRBD1|TRBV27|.|TRBJ1-2
CASMGQGGRGYTF
TGTGCCAGCATGGGACAGGGAGGGCGCGGCTACACCTTC
>.|TRBV20-1|.|TRBJ1-5
CSARDGRQAENQPQHF
TGCAGTGCTAGAGATGGTCGGCAGGCAGAGAATCAGCCCCAGCATTTT
>.|TRBV7-3|.|TRBJ2-5
CASSLSRTQETQYF
TGTGCCAGCAGCTTAAGTCGGACCCAAGAGACCCAGTACTTC
>.|TRBV6-5|once|TRBJ1-4
CASSYGGGTDGEKLFF
TGTGCCAGCAGTTACGGTGGGGGTACTGATGGAGAAAAACTGTTTTTT
>.|TRBV2|few|TRBJ1-1
CASRKTGLGEAFF
TGTGCCAGCAGAAAAACAGGGTTGGGTGAAGCTTTCTTT
>TRBD1|TRBV6-9|once|TRBJ2-7
CASSYEATGAYEQYF
TGTGCCAGCAGTTACGAAGCCACAGGGGCTTACGAGCAGTACTTC
>.|TRBV28|many|TRBJ2-6
CASSRTDSGANVLTF
TGTGCCAGCAGCCGCACCGACTCTGGGGCCAACGTCCTGACTTTC
>TRBD2|TRBV20-1|many|TRBJ2-7
CSALLAGESYEQYF
TGCAGTGCGTTACTAGCGGGAGAGTCCTACGAGCAGTACTTC
>TRBD2|TRBV7-2|.|TRBJ2-1
CASSLGLAANEQFF
TGTGCCAGCAGCTTGGGACTAGCGGCTAATGAGCAGTTCTTC
>TRBD2|TRBV28|.|TRBJ2-2
CASSSPRLAGVNTGELFF
TGTGCCAGCAGTTCCCCGAGGCTAGCGGGGGTGAACACCGGGGAGCTGTTTTTT
>TRBD2|TRBV11-3|few|TRBJ2-7
CARSSGRERNLYEQYF
TGTGCCAGGTCATCCGGGAGGGAACGGAACCTGTACGAGCAGTACTTC
>.|TRBV30|many|TRBJ1-1
CAFRGGNTEAFF
TGTGCCTTCCGCGGTGGGAACACTGAAGCTTTCTTT
>.|TRBV28|.|TRBJ2-7
CASSYQGRDYEQYF
TGTGCCAGCAGCTACCAGGGTAGGGATTACGAGCAGTACTTC
>.|TRBV6-9|many|TRBJ1-1
CASSYSRRRLNTEAFF
TGTGCCAGCAGTTACTCACGTAGGAGACTGAACACTGAAGCTTTCTTT
>TRBD2|TRBV28|many|TRBJ2-5
CASTDGGDQETQYF
TGTGCCAGCACCGATGGGGGGGACCAAGAGACCCAGTACTTC
>.|TRBV25-1|.|TRBJ2-5
CATAIQETQYF
TGTGCCACCGCGATCCAAGAGACCCAGTACTTC